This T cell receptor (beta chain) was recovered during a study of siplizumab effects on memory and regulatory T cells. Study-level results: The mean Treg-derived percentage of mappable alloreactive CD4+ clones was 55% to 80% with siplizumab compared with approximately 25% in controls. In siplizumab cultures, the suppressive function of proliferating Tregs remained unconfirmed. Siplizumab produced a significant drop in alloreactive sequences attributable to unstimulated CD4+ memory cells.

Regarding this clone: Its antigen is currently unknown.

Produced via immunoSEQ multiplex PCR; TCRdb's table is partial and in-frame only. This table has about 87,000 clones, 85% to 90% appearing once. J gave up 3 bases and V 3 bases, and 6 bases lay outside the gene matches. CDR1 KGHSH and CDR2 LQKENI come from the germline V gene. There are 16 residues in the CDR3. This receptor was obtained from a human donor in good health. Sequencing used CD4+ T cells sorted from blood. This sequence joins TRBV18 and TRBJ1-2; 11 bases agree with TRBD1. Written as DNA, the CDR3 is TGTGCCAGCTCACCTACCGGGACAGGGGGGGACTATGGCTACACCTTC. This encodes CASSPTGTGGDYGYTF.